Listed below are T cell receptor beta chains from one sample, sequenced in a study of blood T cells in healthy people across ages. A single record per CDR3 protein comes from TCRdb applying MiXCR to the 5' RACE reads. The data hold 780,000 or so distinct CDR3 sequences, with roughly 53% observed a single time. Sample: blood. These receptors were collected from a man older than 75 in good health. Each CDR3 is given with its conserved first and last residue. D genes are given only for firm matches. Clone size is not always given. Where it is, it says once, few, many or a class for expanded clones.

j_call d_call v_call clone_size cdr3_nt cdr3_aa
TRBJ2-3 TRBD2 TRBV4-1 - TGCGCCAGCAGCCACCAATGGGCTAGCGGGAGCACCCCGGGGCCAGATACGCAGTATTTT CASSHQWASGSTPGPDTQYF
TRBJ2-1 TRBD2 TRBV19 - TGTGCCTCTAGACTAGCGGGGAGTGAGCAGTTCTTC CASRLAGSEQFF
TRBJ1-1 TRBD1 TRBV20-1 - TGCAGTGCTAGAGTAGGGGGCGCCGGTGAAGCTTTCTTT CSARVGGAGEAFF
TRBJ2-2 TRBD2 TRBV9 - TGTGCCAGCAGCCTCTTGAGCGGGAGTAGCACCGGGGAGCTGTTTTTT CASSLLSGSSTGELFF
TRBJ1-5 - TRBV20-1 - TGCAGTGCTAGAGATCGCAGGAACGGCAATCAGCCCCAGCATTTT CSARDRRNGNQPQHF
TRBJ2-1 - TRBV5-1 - TGCGCCAGCAGCTTGGCCTTACACGGCCCCTTCGACAATGAGCAGTTCTTC CASSLALHGPFDNEQFF
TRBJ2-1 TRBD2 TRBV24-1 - TGTGCCACCAGTGATTTTCGGGCACTAGCGGGAGTTAATGAGCAGTTCTTC CATSDFRALAGVNEQFF
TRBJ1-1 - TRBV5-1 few TGCGCCAGCACCCCCGGCAGGGCGTTAAGGGGGACTGAAGCTTTCTTT CASTPGRALRGTEAFF
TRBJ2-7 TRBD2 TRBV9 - TGTGCCAGCAGCGTCTCGACTAGCGGTGCTTCCTCTTCCTACGAGCAGTACTTC CASSVSTSGASSSYEQYF
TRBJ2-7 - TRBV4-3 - TGCGCCAGCAGCTCGACAGGAGAGAATGAGCAGTACTTC CASSSTGENEQYF
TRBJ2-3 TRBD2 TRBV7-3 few TGTGCCAGCAGCTCGACCGGGACTAGCGGCACAGATACGCAGTATTTT CASSSTGTSGTDTQYF
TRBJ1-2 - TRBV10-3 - TGTGCCATCAGTGAATTGCACAAAGGAACGTCTAGTGGCTACACCTTC CAISELHKGTSSGYTF